A single sample gave rise to the 11 T cell receptor beta chains below, sequenced in a study of patients and donors after allogeneic stem cell transplantation. TCRdb re-called the RT-PCR reads with MiXCR, one entry per CDR3 protein. Altogether more than 850,000 distinct CDR3 sequences are present, roughly 18% being singletons, with the ten largest covering 5% to 6.5%. Sequencing was done on a sample of blood, either unsorted or a sorted T cell fraction (not recorded which). The source is a human donor who was either an allogeneic HSCT recipient or a stem cell or donor lymphocyte infusion donor (not recorded which). It is not recorded whose cells these are; they may come from a transplant donor.

The genes are TRBV6-5 and TRBJ1-1, with 9 bases fitting TRBD1. CDR3 length: 16 amino acids. Germline loops: CDR1 MNHEY, CDR2 SVGAGI. Trimming removed 2 bases from V and 4 bases from J; junction bases left unmatched: 8. The CDR3 bases are TGTGCCAGCAGTTACCCACGACAGGGGGAGGGCACTGAAGCTTTCTTT. It specifies CASSYPRQGEGTEAFF.

The chain is built from TRBV15 and TRBJ2-5; TRBD2 matches at 9 bases. The junction had 4 bases not matched to a gene; V was cut back by 0 bases and J by 5 bases. This CDR3 has 15 residues. Germline CDR1 and CDR2: LNHNV and YYDKDF (reference sequence). The CDR3 loop reads CATSRDWREGETQYF. CDR3 bases: TGTGCCACCAGCAGAGATTGGCGGGAGGGGGAGACCCAGTACTTC.

This clonotype showed up many times. V gene TRBV29-1 combines with J gene TRBJ1-2; perhaps TRBD1 as D (5 bases). The CDR3 covers 13 residues. V was clipped by 6 bases and J by 4 bases, with 15 bases between them. CDR1 is SQVTM and CDR2 is ANQGSEA in the germline V gene. CDR3 nucleotide sequence: TGCAGCGTGCGGGAAGGGCAGGGCTATGGCTACACCTTC. As protein: CSVREGQGYGYTF.

This clonotype has a handful of counts. CDR3 in amino acids: CSAIHSGREETQYF. As DNA, the CDR3 is TGCAGTGCAATCCATAGCGGGAGGGAGGAGACCCAGTACTTC. The rearrangement links TRBV20-1 to TRBJ2-5; TRBD2 aligns across 11 bases. Unmatched junction bases numbered 8, after V lost 6 bases and J lost 5 bases. The CDR3 extends over 14 amino acids. In germline, CDR1 is DFQATT, CDR2 SNEGSKA (reference sequence).

This clonotype has a handful of counts. The chain joins TRBV29-1 to TRBJ2-4; D might be TRBD2 (5 bases). Looked up from germline, CDR1 is SQVTM and CDR2 is ANQGSEA. Trimming removed 6 bases from V and 2 bases from J, with 8 bases in between. The CDR3 loop spans 12 amino acids. CDR3 DNA sequence: TGCAGCGTGGAGGTAACCAAAAACATTCAGTACTTC. Residues: CSVEVTKNIQYF.

This clonotype was seen a handful of times. V usage is TRBV12-3 or TRBV12-4 and J usage is TRBJ2-7, with 7 positions matching TRBD1. The V and J ends lost 6 bases and 2 bases, in that order; junction bases with no gene match: 7. This CDR3 has 14 residues. The CDR3 DNA is TGTGCCAGCAGCGCCAGGGGGTGGGCCTACGAGCAGTACTTC. Translation: CASSARGWAYEQYF.

This chain joins TRBV12-3 or TRBV12-4 and TRBJ1-1; TRBD1 aligns across 9 bases. V lost 6 bases to trimming and J lost 6 bases; unmatched junction nucleotides: 8. The CDR3 extends over 14 amino acids. The CDR3 sequence is CASRLQGAFPEAFF. CDR3 coding DNA: TGTGCCAGCAGACTACAGGGGGCCTTTCCTGAAGCTTTCTTT.

This clonotype was counted only a few times. This rearrangement joins TRBV5-1 to TRBJ1-4, with D perhaps matching TRBD1 (5 bases). V was clipped by 6 bases and J by 0 bases, with 12 bases between them. This CDR3 has 15 residues. Germline V gene data show CDR1 as SGHRS and CDR2 as YFSETQ. The CDR3 nucleotides read TGCGCCAGCACGCGGGACTTAGCAACTAATGAAAAACTGTTTTTT. Translating it yields CASTRDLATNEKLFF.

J is TRBJ2-3 and V is TRBV20-1; D not certain. CDR1 DFQATT and CDR2 SNEGSKA come from the germline V gene (reference sequence). The CDR3 sequence is 14 residues long. Deletions cut 3 bases from V and 0 bases from J, with 10 bases between. CDR3 amino acids: CSARMDRSTDTQYF. As DNA, the CDR3 is TGCAGTGCTAGGATGGACCGTAGCACAGATACGCAGTATTTT.

This clonotype turned up a few times. The rearrangement links TRBV7-2 to TRBJ1-5, with TRBD1 matching 7 bases. V lost 3 bases and J lost 5; bases outside the gene matches: 7. The CDR3 spans 15 residues. Germline assignment: CDR1 SGHTA and CDR2 FQGNSA. CDR3 in DNA: TGTGCCAGCAGCTTGAGGACAGGTTCCTATCAGCCCCAGCATTTT. Residues: CASSLRTGSYQPQHF.

This clonotype turned up a few times. The conserved closing phenylalanine or tryptophan is absent in this CDR3, likely reflecting a read error. The V call is TRBV5-6, the J call TRBJ1-5; 8 nucleotides line up with TRBD1. The trim removed 0 bases at V and 1 base at J, leaving 9 bases unmatched. This CDR3 region has 18 residues. The V gene's germline CDR1 is SGHDT and CDR2 YYEEEE. The CDR3 region is CASSLGWGDRGSNQPQHL. The CDR3 DNA reads as TGTGCCAGCAGCTTGGGGTGGGGTGACAGGGGAAGCAATCAGCCCCAGCATTTA.